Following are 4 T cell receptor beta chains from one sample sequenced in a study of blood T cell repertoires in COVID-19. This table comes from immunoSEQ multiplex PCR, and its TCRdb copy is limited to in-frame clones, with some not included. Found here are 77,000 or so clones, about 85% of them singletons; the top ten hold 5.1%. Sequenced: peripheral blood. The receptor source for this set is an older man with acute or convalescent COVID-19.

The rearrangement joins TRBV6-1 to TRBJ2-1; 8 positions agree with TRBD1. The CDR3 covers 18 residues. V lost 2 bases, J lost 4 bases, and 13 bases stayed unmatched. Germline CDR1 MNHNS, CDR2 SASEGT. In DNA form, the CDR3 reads TGTGCCAGCAGTGAAACTCGTTTCCGGGACAGGCGGTACAATGAGCAGTTCTTC. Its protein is CASSETRFRDRRYNEQFF.

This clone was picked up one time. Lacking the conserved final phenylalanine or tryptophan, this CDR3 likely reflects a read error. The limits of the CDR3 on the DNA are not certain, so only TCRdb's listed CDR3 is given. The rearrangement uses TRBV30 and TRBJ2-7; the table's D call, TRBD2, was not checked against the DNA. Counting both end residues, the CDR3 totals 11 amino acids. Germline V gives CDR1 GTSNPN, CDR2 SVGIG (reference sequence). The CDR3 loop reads CARPPPGVFVL.

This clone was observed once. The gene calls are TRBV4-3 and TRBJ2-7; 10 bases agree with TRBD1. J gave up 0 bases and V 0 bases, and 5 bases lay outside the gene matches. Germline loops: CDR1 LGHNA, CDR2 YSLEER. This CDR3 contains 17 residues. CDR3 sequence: CASSQDSGQGYSYEQYF. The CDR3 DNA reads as TGCGCCAGCAGCCAAGATTCGGGACAGGGGTACTCCTACGAGCAGTACTTC.

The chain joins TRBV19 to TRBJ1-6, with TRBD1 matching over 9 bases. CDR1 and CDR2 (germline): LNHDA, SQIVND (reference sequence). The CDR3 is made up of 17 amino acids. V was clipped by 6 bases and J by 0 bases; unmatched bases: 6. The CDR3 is CASRTGGAGSYNSPLHF. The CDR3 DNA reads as TGTGCCAGTAGAACAGGGGGCGCGGGCTCCTATAATTCACCCCTCCACTTT.